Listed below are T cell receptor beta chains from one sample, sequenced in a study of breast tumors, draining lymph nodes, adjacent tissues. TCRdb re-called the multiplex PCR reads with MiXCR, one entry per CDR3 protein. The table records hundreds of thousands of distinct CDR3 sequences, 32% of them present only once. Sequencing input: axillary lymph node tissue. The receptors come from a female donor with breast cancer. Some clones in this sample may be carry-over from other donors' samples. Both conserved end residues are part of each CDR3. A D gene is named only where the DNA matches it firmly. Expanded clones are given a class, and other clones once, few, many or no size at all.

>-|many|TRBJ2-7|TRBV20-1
TGCAGTGCTAACCCCGGGAGCTACGAGCAGTACTTC
CSANPGSYEQYF
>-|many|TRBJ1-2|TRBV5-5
TGTGCCAGCAGCTTAGGGCACGCAGGATCCTATGGCTACACCTTC
CASSLGHAGSYGYTF
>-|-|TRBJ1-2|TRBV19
TGTGCCAGTAATCCCGGGGCAGCGGTTGGCCACACCTTC
CASNPGAAVGHTF
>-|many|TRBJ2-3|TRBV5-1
TGCGCCAGCAGCGCGCCGGCAGGGCTCACAGATACGCAGTATTTT
CASSAPAGLTDTQYF
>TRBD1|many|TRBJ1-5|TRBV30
TGTGCCTGGAGTGGGGACAGGTTGTTCAATCAGCCCCAGCATTTT
CAWSGDRLFNQPQHF
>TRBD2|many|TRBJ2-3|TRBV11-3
TGTGCCAGCAGCTCCCGGTCGGCGCGGGAGACAGATACGCAGTATTTT
CASSSRSARETDTQYF
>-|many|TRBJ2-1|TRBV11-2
TGTGCCAGCAGGTGGACGAGGGGCTCCTACAATGAGCAGTTCTTC
CASRWTRGSYNEQFF
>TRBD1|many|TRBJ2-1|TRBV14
TGTGCCAGCAGTACAGGGGTCAATGAGCAGTTCTTC
CASSTGVNEQFF
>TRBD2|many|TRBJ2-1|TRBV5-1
TGCGCCAGCAGCTTGATGACCGGGACTAGCGGTAATGAGCAGTTCTTC
CASSLMTGTSGNEQFF
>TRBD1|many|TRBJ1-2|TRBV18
TGTGCCAGCTCACCGGACAGGTTCTCTGGCTACACCTTC
CASSPDRFSGYTF
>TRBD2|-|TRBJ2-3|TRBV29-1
TGCAGCGTTGTAGCGGGAGTTTCGTTGGGCACAGATACGCAGTATTTT
CSVVAGVSLGTDTQYF
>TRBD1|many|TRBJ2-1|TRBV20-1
TGCAGTGCTAGAGCGGGACAGAACTCCTACAATGAGCAGTTCTTC
CSARAGQNSYNEQFF
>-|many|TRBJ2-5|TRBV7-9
TGTGCCAGCAGCTTTGGTCCAGGACCCCAAGAGACCCAGTACTTC
CASSFGPGPQETQYF
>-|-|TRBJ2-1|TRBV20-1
TGCAGTGCTAGAGATAAAAGGACGGGGAATGAGCAGTTCTTC
CSARDKRTGNEQFF
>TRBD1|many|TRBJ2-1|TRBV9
TGTGCCAGCAGCCCAGGGAATAGGGGGCTAGATGAGCAGTTCTTC
CASSPGNRGLDEQFF
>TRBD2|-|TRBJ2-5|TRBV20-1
TGCAGTGCCGAGCTAGCGGGAGGGCCTAGAGAGACCCAGTACTTC
CSAELAGGPRETQYF
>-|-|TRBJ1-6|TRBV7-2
TGTGCCAGCAGCCCCCGGCCTCCTAGCGGGAGGAATTCACCCCTCCACTTT
CASSPRPPSGRNSPLHF
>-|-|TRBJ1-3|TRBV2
TGTGCCAGCAGTGAAGGGGGAGGCTCTGGAAACACCATATATTTT
CASSEGGGSGNTIYF
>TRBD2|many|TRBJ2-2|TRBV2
TGTGCCAGCAGTGAAAGCGGGAGCAACACCGGGGAGCTGTTTTTT
CASSESGSNTGELFF
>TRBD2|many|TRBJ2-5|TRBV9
TGTGCCAGCAGCGGGACTAGCGGGAGGGCAGAGACCCAGTACTTC
CASSGTSGRAETQYF
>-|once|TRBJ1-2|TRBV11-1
TGTGCCAGCAGCTTAGGACAATCTGGAAACACCTTC
CASSLGQSGNTF
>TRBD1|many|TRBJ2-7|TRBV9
TGTGCCAGCAGCGTAGAGGGACAGGATTCCTACGAGCAGTACTTC
CASSVEGQDSYEQYF
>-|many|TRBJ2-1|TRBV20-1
TGCAGTGCACCGGGACTCCTCAATGAGCAGTTCTTC
CSAPGLLNEQFF
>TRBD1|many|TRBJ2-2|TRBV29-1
TGCAGCGTTGGACAGGGGCGGAACGGGGAGCTGTTTTTT
CSVGQGRNGELFF
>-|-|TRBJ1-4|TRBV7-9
TGTGCCAGCAGCTTGGTGGGGGCGCGTGAAAAACTGGTTTTT
CASSLVGAREKLVF
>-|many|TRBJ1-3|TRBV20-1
TGCAGTGCCTACAGGGCTGGAAACACCATATATTTT
CSAYRAGNTIYF
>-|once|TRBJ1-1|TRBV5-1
TGCGCCAGCAGCTTGCGGGGGACCACTGAAGCTTTCTTT
CASSLRGTTEAFF
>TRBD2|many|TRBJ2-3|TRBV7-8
TGTGCCAGCAGCTTAGACATGAGCGGTGTTGGCGGGAGTACAGATACGCAGTATTTT
CASSLDMSGVGGSTDTQYF
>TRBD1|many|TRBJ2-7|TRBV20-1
TGCAGTGCTACCGTAAACAGGGGCGGCCACGAGCAGTACTTC
CSATVNRGGHEQYF
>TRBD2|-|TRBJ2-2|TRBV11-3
TGTGCCAGCAGCTTAGATCCGGTAGCGGGAGGGCTCGACACCGGGGAGCTGTTTTTT
CASSLDPVAGGLDTGELFF
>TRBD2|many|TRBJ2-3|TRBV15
TGTGCCACCAGCAGGACTAGCGGGAGAACAGATACGCAGTATTTT
CATSRTSGRTDTQYF